The entry below gives a single T cell receptor (beta chain) sequence along with its context. The sample comes from a study of shared clonotypes between healthy human individuals. The donors, healthy adults who were HIV-negative, had experienced no recent acute infections or vaccinations. It was into CD45RA+ naive and CD45RA-negative memory subsets that the CD4+ cells were split. The V and J ends lost 1 base and 3 bases respectively, with 12 bases between them. Germline V lookup: CDR1 GTSNPN, CDR2 SVGIG (reference sequence). This CDR3 has 14 residues. Deep was the level at which the assay was run. Data came from immunoSEQ multiplex PCR; TCRdb stores just in-frame clones and leaves some out. Found here are under 600,000 clones, 97% of them singletons; the top ten hold about 0.057%.

The sequence was obtained from a woman aged 25-40 years in good health. Sequencing was performed on naive CD4+ T cells sorted from blood. Subset in this sample: CD45RA+ positively selected. V gene TRBV30 combines with J gene TRBJ2-5; TRBD1 is a possible D gene (6 bases). DNA of the CDR3: TGTGCCTGGAGTGGGGTCGGGGACAAAGAGACCCAGTACTTC. Translated, it gives CAWSGVGDKETQYF.